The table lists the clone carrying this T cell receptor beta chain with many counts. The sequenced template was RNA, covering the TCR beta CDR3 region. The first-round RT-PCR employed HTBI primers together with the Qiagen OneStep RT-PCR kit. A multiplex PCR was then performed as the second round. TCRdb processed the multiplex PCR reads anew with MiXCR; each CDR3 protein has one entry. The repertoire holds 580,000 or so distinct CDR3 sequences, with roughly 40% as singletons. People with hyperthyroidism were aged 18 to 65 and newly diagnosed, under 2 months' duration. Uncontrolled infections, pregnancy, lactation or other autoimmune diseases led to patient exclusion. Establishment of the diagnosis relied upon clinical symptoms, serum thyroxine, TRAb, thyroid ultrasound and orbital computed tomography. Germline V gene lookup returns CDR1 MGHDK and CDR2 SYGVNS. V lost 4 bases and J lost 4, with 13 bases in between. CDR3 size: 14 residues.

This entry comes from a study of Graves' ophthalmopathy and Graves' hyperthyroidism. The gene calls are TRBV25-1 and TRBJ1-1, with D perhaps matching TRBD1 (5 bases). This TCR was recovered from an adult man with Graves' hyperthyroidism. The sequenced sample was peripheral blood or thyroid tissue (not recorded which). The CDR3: CASSATPQGTEAFF. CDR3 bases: TGTGCCAGCAGTGCTACCCCTCAGGGCACTGAAGCTTTCTTT. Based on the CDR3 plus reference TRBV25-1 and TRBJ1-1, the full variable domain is EADIYQTPRYLVIGTGKKITLECSQTMGHDKMYWYQQDPGMELHLIHYSYGVNSTEKGDLSSESTVSRIRTEHFPLTLESARPSHTSQYLCASSATPQGTEAFFGQGTRLTVV.